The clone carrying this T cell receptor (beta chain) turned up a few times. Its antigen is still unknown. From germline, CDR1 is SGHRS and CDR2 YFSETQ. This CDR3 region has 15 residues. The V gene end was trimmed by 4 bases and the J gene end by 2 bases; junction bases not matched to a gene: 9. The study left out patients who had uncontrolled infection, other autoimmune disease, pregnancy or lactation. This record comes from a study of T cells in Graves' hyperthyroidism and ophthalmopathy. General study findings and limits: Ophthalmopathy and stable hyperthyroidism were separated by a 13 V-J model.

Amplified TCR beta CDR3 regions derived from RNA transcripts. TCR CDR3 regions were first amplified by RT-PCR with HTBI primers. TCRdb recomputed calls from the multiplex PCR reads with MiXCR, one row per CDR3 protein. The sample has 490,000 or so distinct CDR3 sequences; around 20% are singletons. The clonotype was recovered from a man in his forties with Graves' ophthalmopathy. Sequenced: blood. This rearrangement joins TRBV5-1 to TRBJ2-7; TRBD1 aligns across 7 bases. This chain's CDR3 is CASSPRGQPAYEQYF. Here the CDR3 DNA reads TGCGCCAGCAGCCCAAGGGGACAGCCAGCCTACGAGCAGTACTTC.